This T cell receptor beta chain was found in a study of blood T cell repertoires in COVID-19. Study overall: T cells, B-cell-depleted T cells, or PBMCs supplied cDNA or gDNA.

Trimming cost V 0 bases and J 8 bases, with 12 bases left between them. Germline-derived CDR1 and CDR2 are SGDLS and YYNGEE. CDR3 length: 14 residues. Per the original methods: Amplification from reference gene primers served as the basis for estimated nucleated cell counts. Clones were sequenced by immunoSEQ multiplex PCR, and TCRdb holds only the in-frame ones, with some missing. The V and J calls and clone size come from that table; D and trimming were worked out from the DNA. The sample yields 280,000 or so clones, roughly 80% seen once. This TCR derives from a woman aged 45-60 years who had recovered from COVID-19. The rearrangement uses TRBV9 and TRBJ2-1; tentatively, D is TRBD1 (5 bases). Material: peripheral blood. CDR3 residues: CASSVEGPGDEQFF. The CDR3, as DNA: TGTGCCAGCAGCGTAGAGGGGCCGGGCGATGAGCAGTTCTTC.